The source of this TCR beta chain is a study of blood T cell repertoires in COVID-19. Study as a whole: The United States, Italy and Spain provided the acute and convalescent COVID-19 samples. T cells, B-cell-depleted T cells, or PBMCs supplied cDNA or gDNA.

Per germline, CDR1 MGHRA and CDR2 YSYEKL. CDR3 size: 18 residues. V was clipped by 3 bases and J by 4 bases, with 22 bases between them. Data came from immunoSEQ multiplex PCR; TCRdb stores just in-frame clones and leaves some out. The profile covers under 450,000 clones, with about 89% appearing a single time and 1.3% taken by the ten largest. Self-reported history from a screening survey and questionnaire set each donor's cohort. The rearrangement uses TRBV4-1 and TRBJ2-1, with a possible D match to TRBD2 (5 bases). The sample taken for sequencing was PBMCs or T cells enriched from blood (not recorded which). This clonotype originated in a man in his thirties or forties who had recovered from COVID-19. This chain's CDR3 is CASSQPLMRAPRYNEQFF. The CDR3 DNA reads TGCGCCAGCAGCCAGCCCCTTATGAGGGCGCCTCGTTACAATGAGCAGTTCTTC.